Below, 27 T cell receptor beta chains from the same sample are listed, as sequenced in a study of T cells in Graves' hyperthyroidism and ophthalmopathy. RNA transcripts served as the template for amplifying TCR beta CDR3 regions. HTBI primers were employed in a first-round RT-PCR of the TCR CDR3. MiXCR, applied by TCRdb to the multiplex PCR reads, yields one record per CDR3 protein. Among about 410,000 distinct CDR3 sequences listed, roughly 15% were seen once. The sample taken for sequencing was blood. Receptor source: a young man with Graves' ophthalmopathy.

This clonotype appeared many times. This chain joins TRBV6-1 and TRBJ2-7, with D uncertain. Trimming left V 3 bases short and J 2 bases short, with 11 bases between. The CDR3 is 14 amino acids. The V gene's germline CDR1 is MNHNS and CDR2 SASEGT. CDR3 in amino acids: CASSDLGLTYEQYF. Here the CDR3 DNA reads TGTGCCAGCAGTGACTTGGGGTTAACCTACGAGCAGTACTTC.

In this sample, this clonotype turned up many times. The chain recombines TRBV3-1 with TRBJ1-4; no clear D gene. CDR3 size: 12 residues. V was clipped by 3 bases and J by 8 bases, with 7 bases between them. Germline V gives CDR1 LGHDT, CDR2 YNNKEL (reference sequence). CDR3 amino acids: CASSQGGEKLFF. CDR3 bases: TGTGCCAGCAGCCAGGGCGGGGAAAAACTGTTTTTT.

The sample holds many counts of this clonotype. The chain links TRBV15 to TRBJ1-2; maybe TRBD1 (5 bases). The germline gives CDR1 LNHNV, CDR2 YYDKDF (reference sequence). V was trimmed by 0 bases and J by 4 bases, leaving 9 bases between them. This CDR3 comprises 14 residues. The CDR3 nucleotides are TGTGCCACCAGCAGAGATGGGGGAGCCTATGGCTACACCTTC. It translates to CATSRDGGAYGYTF.

This clonotype was seen repeatedly, ten times or more. V and J are TRBV9 and TRBJ2-5; D not certain. CDR1 and CDR2 from the germline V gene are SGDLS and YYNGEE. Trimming stripped 0 bases from V and 7 bases from J, with 19 bases between. The CDR3 has 16 amino acids. This CDR3 reads CASSVGAHPRIGTQYF. For the CDR3, the DNA is TGTGCCAGCAGCGTAGGCGCTCATCCGAGGATAGGGACCCAGTACTTC.

This clonotype showed up many times. The chain uses TRBV3-1 and TRBJ2-1; D is unclear. Trimming took off 3 bases at V and 9 bases at J, with 6 bases between the two ends. CDR3 size: 11 residues. Germline assignment: CDR1 LGHDT and CDR2 YNNKEL (reference sequence). CDR3 sequence (DNA): TGTGCCAGCAGCCATCTTACTGAGCAGTTCTTC. Translated, it gives CASSHLTEQFF.

This clonotype showed up many times. The chain carries TRBV11-2 and TRBJ1-4, with unresolved D. V was pared by 3 bases and J by 5 bases, with 13 bases between. CDR3 length equals 15 residues. CDR1 SGHAT and CDR2 FQNNGV come from the germline V gene. This CDR3 is CASSLPSRKNEKLFF. CDR3 bases: TGTGCCAGCAGCTTGCCGTCCAGGAAAAATGAAAAACTGTTTTTT.

This clonotype was seen many times. The chain's CDR3 is CASSLSVILGEQYF. CDR3 nucleotide sequence: TGTGCCAGCAGTTTATCAGTGATACTAGGAGAGCAGTACTTC. The J gene is TRBJ2-7, the V gene TRBV27; a possible D gene is TRBD2 (5 bases). CDR1 is MNHEY, CDR2 SMNVEV, per germline (reference sequence). This CDR3 comprises 14 residues. The V end was cut by 0 bases, the J end by 7 bases, with 13 bases between.

This clonotype came up a few times. The chain links TRBV30 to TRBJ2-7; D unclear. V dropped 2 bases and J dropped 3 bases, with 8 bases sitting between them. CDR1 is GTSNPN, CDR2 SVGIG, per germline (reference sequence). The CDR3 runs to 12 residues. The CDR3 protein is CAWSFGFYEQYF. The CDR3 nucleotides read TGTGCCTGGAGTTTCGGGTTCTACGAGCAGTACTTC.

This clonotype was counted at least ten times. This sequence joins TRBV6-2 or TRBV6-3 and TRBJ2-1; D is unresolved. V dropped 2 bases and J dropped 2 bases, with 13 bases sitting between them. This CDR3 is 16 amino acids long. Germline V gene sequence: CDR1 MNHEY, CDR2 SVGEGT. CDR3 residues: CASSYGSLQTYNEQFF. CDR3 sequence (DNA): TGTGCCAGCAGTTACGGTAGTCTACAAACCTACAATGAGCAGTTCTTC.

This chain links TRBV7-6 with TRBJ1-1, with TRBD1 matching 7 bases. The trim removed 5 bases at V and 1 base at J, leaving 7 bases unmatched. The CDR3 is made up of 15 amino acids. CDR1 and CDR2 (germline): SGHVS, FNYEAQ. For the CDR3, the DNA is TGTGCCAGCAGCCCGAGACAGGGAGGGAACACTGAAGCTTTCTTT. It encodes CASSPRQGGNTEAFF. The full variable domain, its missing parts supplied by reference TRBV7-6 and TRBJ1-1, is GAGVSQSPRYKVTKRGQDVALRCDPISGHVSLYWYRQALGQGPEFLTYFNYEAQQDKSGLPNDRFSAERPEGSISTLTIQRTEQRDSAMYRCASSPRQGGNTEAFFGQGTRLTVV.

The chain is built from TRBV20-1 and TRBJ2-7; unclear D gene. V was cut by 1 base and J by 0 bases, with 7 bases left in between. The germline V gene encodes CDR1 DFQATT and CDR2 SNEGSKA (reference sequence). This CDR3 has 13 amino acids. The DNA for the CDR3 is TGCAGTGCTAGAGTCCCAGTCTCCTACGAGCAGTACTTC. Translation gives CSARVPVSYEQYF.

In its sample, this clonotype was seen a few times. V is TRBV4-1 and J is TRBJ2-3; 12 nucleotides match TRBD2. Germline trimming cut 2 bases from V and 6 bases from J; bases unmatched to any gene: 6. Germline V lookup: CDR1 MGHRA, CDR2 YSYEKL. This CDR3 has 16 residues. For the CDR3, the DNA is TGCGCCAGCAGCCAACGGACTAGCGGGGAGGATGATACGCAGTATTTT. Amino acid sequence: CASSQRTSGEDDTQYF.

This clonotype has a count of ten or more. This rearrangement joins TRBV2 to TRBJ1-5, with TRBD1 identical over 11 bases. The length of the CDR3 is 12 residues. J lost 9 bases, V lost 8 bases, and 3 bases had no gene match. Germline lookup yields CDR1 SNHLY and CDR2 FYNNEI. In DNA, the CDR3 is TGTGCCAGCGGACAGGGGGCGAGGCCCCAGCATTTT. It specifies CASGQGARPQHF.

This clonotype has at least ten counts. The chain joins TRBV12-3 or TRBV12-4 to TRBJ2-7; D is perhaps TRBD2 (5 bases). The CDR3 runs to 14 residues. With 5 bases removed from V and 4 bases from J, the gap between germline ends came to 15 bases. For the CDR3, the DNA is TGTGCCAGCAGTATAGGAGGCTCACTTTACGAGCAGTACTTC. As protein: CASSIGGSLYEQYF.

This clonotype was counted at least ten times. The gene calls are TRBV12-3 or TRBV12-4 and TRBJ2-7, with TRBD2 matching over 13 bases. V gave up 5 bases and J gave up 3 bases; unmatched junction bases: 1. This CDR3 has 14 residues. The CDR3 loop reads CASSRTSGSYEQYF. In DNA form, the CDR3 reads TGTGCCAGCAGTCGGACTAGCGGGAGCTACGAGCAGTACTTC.

This clonotype was found many times. The chain is built from TRBV27 and TRBJ1-2; tentative D call: TRBD1 (5 bases). Germline CDR1 is MNHEY and CDR2 is SMNVEV (reference sequence). V was pared by 6 bases and J by 1 base, with 9 bases between. This CDR3 contains 13 residues. This CDR3 reads CASRGENNYGYTF. For the CDR3, the DNA is TGTGCCAGCAGGGGGGAAAATAACTATGGCTACACCTTC.

This clonotype turned up a few times. The chain uses TRBV6-7 and TRBJ2-7; D gene unclear. TRBV6-7 is labeled an ORF, and its function is uncertain. V was shortened by 6 bases and J by 2 bases, with 17 bases between the two germline ends. The CDR3 covers 15 residues. The CDR3 sequence is CASSPTATQTYEQYF. The CDR3 nucleotides read TGTGCCAGCAGCCCTACCGCAACACAAACCTACGAGCAGTACTTC.

This clonotype was seen many times. V and J are TRBV7-9 and TRBJ2-7; either TRBD1 or TRBD2 may supply D (6 bases each). The V end lost 3 bases, the J end lost 3 bases, and 12 bases lay between the germline ends. This CDR3 has 14 residues. Per the germline V gene, CDR1 is SEHNR and CDR2 is FQNEAQ (reference sequence). The CDR3 reads CASSFGGTLYEQYF. CDR3 sequence (DNA): TGTGCCAGCAGCTTCGGCGGGACACTCTACGAGCAGTACTTC.

This clonotype appeared a few times. The chain couples TRBV30 to TRBJ1-1, with D maybe TRBD1 (5 bases). The CDR3 runs 14 residues. The V end was cut by 1 base, the J end by 1 base, with 10 bases between. Per germline, CDR1 GTSNPN and CDR2 SVGIG (reference sequence). The DNA of the CDR3 is TGTGCCTGGAGTGCGGGACTCTCGAACACTGAAGCTTTCTTT. The encoded protein is CAWSAGLSNTEAFF.

There are a few counts of this clonotype. The V and J genes are TRBV6-6 and TRBJ2-5, with 9 bases that match TRBD2. This CDR3 contains 15 residues. Germline V gene data show CDR1 as MNHNY and CDR2 as SVGAGI (reference sequence). The V segment lost 2 bases and the J segment 1 base; nucleotides outside the gene matches: 2. DNA of the CDR3: TGTGCCAGCAGTTACGCGACTAGCGGCCAAGAGACCCAGTACTTC. The encoded protein is CASSYATSGQETQYF.

This clonotype was seen many times. This chain uses TRBV2 with TRBJ2-3; D unresolved. Germline V gene data show CDR1 as SNHLY and CDR2 as FYNNEI. The CDR3 consists of 11 residues. Deletions cut 7 bases from V and 3 bases from J, with 5 bases between. In nucleotides, the CDR3 is TGTGCCAGCACCCAGACAGATACGCAGTATTTT. Translation: CASTQTDTQYF. Full variable domain (remainder filled in from reference TRBV2 and TRBJ2-3): EPEVTQTPSHQVTQMGQEVILRCVPISNHLYFYWYRQILGQKVEFLVSFYNNEISEKSEIFDDQFSVERPDGSNFTLKIRSTKLEDSAMYFCASTQTDTQYFGPGTRLTVL.

The chain recombines TRBV14 with TRBJ1-2, with a weak D call TRBD1 (5 bases). The CDR3 sequence is 12 residues long. The ends were cut back, 5 bases at V and 8 bases at J, with 12 bases in the middle. CDR1 and CDR2 from the germline V gene are SGHDN and FVKESK. CDR3 in amino acids: CASSLRGNGYTF. CDR3 nucleotide sequence: TGTGCCAGCAGCTTGAGGGGAAACGGCTACACCTTC.

The J gene is TRBJ2-1, the V gene TRBV20-1; D not resolved. From germline, CDR1 is DFQATT and CDR2 SNEGSKA (reference sequence). V dropped 7 bases and J dropped 8 bases, with 9 bases sitting between them. This CDR3 contains 10 residues. CDR3 loop: CSVSFHEQFF. The CDR3 DNA follows: TGCAGTGTTAGCTTTCATGAGCAGTTCTTC.

This clonotype was seen at least ten times. This sequence joins TRBV3-1 and TRBJ2-3, with TRBD2 identical over 12 bases. The CDR3 totals 13 residues. Trimming took 4 bases from V and 14 from J; bases not matched to a gene: 7. CDR1 and CDR2 from the germline V gene are LGHDT and YNNKEL (reference sequence). The CDR3 region is CASSPRLAGVVYF. CDR3 sequence (DNA): TGTGCCAGCAGCCCGAGACTAGCGGGAGTTGTGTATTTT.

The rearrangement joins TRBV7-9 to TRBJ2-5; TRBD1 aligns across 9 bases. Germline assignment: CDR1 SEHNR and CDR2 FQNEAQ (reference sequence). V was pared by 1 base and J by 7 bases, with 7 bases of the junction left unmatched. The CDR3 extends over 15 amino acids. CDR3 residues: CASSLGDRDLRTQYF. The CDR3 DNA follows: TGTGCCAGCAGCTTAGGGGACAGGGATTTGCGGACCCAGTACTTC.

This clonotype was detected only a few times. The V call is TRBV14, the J call TRBJ2-1, with 12 bases identical to TRBD2. Germline-derived CDR1 and CDR2 are SGHDN and FVKESK. The CDR3 has 16 amino acids. Trimming removed 4 bases from V and 10 bases from J; junction bases left unmatched: 11. Here the CDR3 DNA reads TGTGCCAGCAGCCGAGTGGGGCTAGCGGGAGGGCAGGAGCAGTTCTTC. Protein product: CASSRVGLAGGQEQFF.

This clonotype has just a few counts. The chain is built from TRBV5-5 and TRBJ2-2; D is unresolved. The germline V gene has CDR1 SGHKS and CDR2 YYEKEE (reference sequence). V was clipped by 0 bases and J by 7 bases, with 16 bases between them. The CDR3 is made up of 16 amino acids. CDR3 region: CASSLEWAVGSGELFF. The DNA for the CDR3 is TGTGCCAGCAGCTTGGAGTGGGCAGTGGGAAGCGGGGAGCTGTTTTTT. The complete variable domain, with remaining parts taken from reference TRBV5-5 and TRBJ2-2, reads DAGVTQSPTHLIKTRGQQVTLRCSPISGHKSVSWYQQVLGQGPQFIFQYYEKEERGRGNFPDRFSARQFPNYSSELNVNALLLGDSALYLCASSLEWAVGSGELFFGEGSRLTVL.